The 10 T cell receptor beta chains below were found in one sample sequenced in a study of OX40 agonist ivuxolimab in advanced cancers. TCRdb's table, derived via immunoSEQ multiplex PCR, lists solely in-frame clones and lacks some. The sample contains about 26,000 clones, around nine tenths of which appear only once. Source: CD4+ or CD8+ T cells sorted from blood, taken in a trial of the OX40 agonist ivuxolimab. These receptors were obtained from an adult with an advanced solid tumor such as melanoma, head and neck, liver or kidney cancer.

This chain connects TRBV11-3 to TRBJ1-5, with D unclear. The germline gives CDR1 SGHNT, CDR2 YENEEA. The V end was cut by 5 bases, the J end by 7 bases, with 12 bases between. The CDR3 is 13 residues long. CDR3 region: CASSPGLWQPQHF. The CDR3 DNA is TGTGCCAGCAGCCCCGGGTTATGGCAGCCCCAGCATTTT.

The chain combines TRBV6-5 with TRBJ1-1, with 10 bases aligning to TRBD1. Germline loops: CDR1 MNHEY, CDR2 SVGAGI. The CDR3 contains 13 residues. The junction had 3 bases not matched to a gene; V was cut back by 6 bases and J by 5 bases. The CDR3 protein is CASRGGQGTEAFF. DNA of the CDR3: TGTGCCAGCAGGGGGGGACAGGGGACTGAAGCTTTCTTT.

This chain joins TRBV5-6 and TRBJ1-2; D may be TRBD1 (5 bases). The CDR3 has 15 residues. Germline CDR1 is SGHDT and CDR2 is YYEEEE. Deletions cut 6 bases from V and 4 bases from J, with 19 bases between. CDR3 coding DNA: TGTGCCAGCACCATTATAGGACACCTACTCTATGGCTACACCTTC. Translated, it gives CASTIIGHLLYGYTF.

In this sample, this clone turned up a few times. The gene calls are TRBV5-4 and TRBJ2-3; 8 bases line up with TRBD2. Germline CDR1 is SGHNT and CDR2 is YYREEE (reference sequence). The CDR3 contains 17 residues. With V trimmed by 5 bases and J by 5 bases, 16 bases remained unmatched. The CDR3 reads CASRPPNAAGVGDTQYF. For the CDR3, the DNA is TGTGCCAGCAGACCCCCGAATGCAGCGGGAGTCGGAGATACGCAGTATTTT.

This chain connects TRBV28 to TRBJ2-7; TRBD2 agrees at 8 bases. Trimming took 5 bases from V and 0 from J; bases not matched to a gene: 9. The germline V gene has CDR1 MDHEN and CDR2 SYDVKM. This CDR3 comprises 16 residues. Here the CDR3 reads CASSPVLAVSSYEQYF. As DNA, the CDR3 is TGTGCCAGCAGTCCCGTACTAGCGGTAAGCTCCTACGAGCAGTACTTC.

This CDR3 is CASSLGGDYEQYF. DNA of the CDR3: TGTGCCAGCAGCTTAGGGGGTGACTACGAGCAGTACTTC. V is TRBV11-3 and J is TRBJ2-7; D is unresolved. Germline CDR1 SGHNT, CDR2 YENEEA. Trimming shortened V by 1 base and J by 3 bases, and 7 bases separated the two germline ends. The CDR3 is made up of 13 amino acids.

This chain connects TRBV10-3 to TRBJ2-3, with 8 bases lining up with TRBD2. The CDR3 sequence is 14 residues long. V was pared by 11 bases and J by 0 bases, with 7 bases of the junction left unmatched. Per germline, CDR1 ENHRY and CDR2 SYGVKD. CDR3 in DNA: TGTGCCGTATCTAGCGGGTCTAGCACAGATACGCAGTATTTT. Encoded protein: CAVSSGSSTDTQYF.

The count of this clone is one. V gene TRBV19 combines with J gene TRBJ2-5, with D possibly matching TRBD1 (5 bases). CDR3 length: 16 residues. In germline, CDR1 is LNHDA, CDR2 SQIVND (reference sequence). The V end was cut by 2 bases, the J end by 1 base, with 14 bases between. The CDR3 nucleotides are TGTGCCAGTAGTATACCGGAGACAGAACTCCAAGAGACCCAGTACTTC. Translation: CASSIPETELQETQYF.

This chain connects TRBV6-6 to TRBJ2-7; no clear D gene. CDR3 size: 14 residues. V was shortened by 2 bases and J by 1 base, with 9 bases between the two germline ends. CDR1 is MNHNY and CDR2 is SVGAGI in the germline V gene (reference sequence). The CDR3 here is CASSYGLGSYEQYF. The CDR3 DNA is TGTGCCAGCAGTTACGGTTTAGGTTCCTACGAGCAGTACTTC.

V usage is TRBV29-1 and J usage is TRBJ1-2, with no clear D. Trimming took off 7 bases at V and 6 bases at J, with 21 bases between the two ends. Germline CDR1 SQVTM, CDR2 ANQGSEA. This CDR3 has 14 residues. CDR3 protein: CSATPGSPGDGYTF. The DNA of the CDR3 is TGCAGCGCAACACCGGGTTCCCCTGGAGATGGCTACACCTTC.